The following is a T cell receptor beta chain sequence with its context. Each patient was aged 18 to 65 and had newly diagnosed hyperthyroidism of under 2 months' duration. The sample is drawn from a study of T cells in Graves' hyperthyroidism and ophthalmopathy. RNA transcripts yielded amplified TCR beta CDR3 regions. A first-round RT-PCR of the TCR CDR3 used the HTBI primer set. TCRdb used MiXCR to reprocess the multiplex PCR reads, holding one entry per CDR3 protein. This sample has some 600,000 distinct CDR3 sequences, with under 60% found just once. Germline V CDR1 and CDR2: SGHVS, FQNEAQ. The CDR3 contains 16 residues. Trimming stripped 3 bases from V and 4 bases from J, with 18 bases between.

The origin of this receptor is a young woman with Graves' hyperthyroidism. This sequence joins TRBV7-8 and TRBJ2-5, with no clear D. The sample taken for sequencing was peripheral blood or thyroid tissue (not recorded which). CDR3 sequence reads: CASSFVFIKVGETQYF. DNA for the CDR3: TGTGCCAGCAGCTTCGTATTCATCAAGGTGGGAGAGACCCAGTACTTC. The variable domain in full, completed from reference TRBV7-8 and TRBJ2-5, reads GAGVSQSPRYKVAKRGQDVALRCDPISGHVSLFWYQQALGQGPEFLTYFQNEAQLDKSGLPSDRFFAERPEGSVSTLKIQRTQQEDSAVYLCASSFVFIKVGETQYFGPGTRLLVL.